The 5 T cell receptor beta chains below all came from one sample that was sequenced in a study of siplizumab effects on memory and regulatory T cells. TCRdb keeps only in-frame clones here, not all; method: immunoSEQ multiplex PCR. Of just over 40,000 clones listed, around 92% were seen once; the top ten hold 0.25%. Sequencing was done on a sample of naive CD4+ T cells sorted from blood. These receptors were taken from a human donor in good health.

This clone turned up a few times. V gene TRBV2 combines with J gene TRBJ1-5; TRBD1 matches 7 bases. The J segment lost 5 bases and the V segment lost 5 bases, leaving 3 bases of the junction unmatched. Germline V lookup: CDR1 SNHLY, CDR2 FYNNEI. This CDR3 spans 13 amino acids. Here the CDR3 DNA reads TGTGCCAGCAGTTGGACAGGTTATCAGCCCCAGCATTTT. The encoded protein is CASSWTGYQPQHF.

V usage is TRBV29-1 and J usage is TRBJ2-7; 8 bases map to TRBD1. CDR3 length: 15 residues. Germline CDR1 is SQVTM and CDR2 is ANQGSEA. With 7 bases clipped from V and 4 bases from J, the junction kept 15 bases outside the gene matches. Here the CDR3 DNA reads TGCAGCGCGACAGGGGTAGGCCATAGACGATACGAGCAGTACTTC. The encoded protein is CSATGVGHRRYEQYF.

The chain links TRBV6-1 to TRBJ2-2; 10 nucleotides match TRBD1. This CDR3 is 15 amino acids long. The germline V gene has CDR1 MNHNS and CDR2 SASEGT. Trimming cost V 6 bases and J 6 bases; bases outside gene matches: 7. CDR3 in amino acids: CASRLTGTGAGELFF. CDR3 bases: TGTGCCAGCAGGCTGACTGGGACAGGGGCCGGGGAGCTGTTTTTT.

The CDR3, as DNA: TGTGCCAGCAGTGAAGTTGGGGGCTCGTCCTACGGCTACACCTTC. Its protein product is CASSEVGGSSYGYTF. The chain combines TRBV6-1 with TRBJ1-2, with D tentatively TRBD1 (6 bases). Trimming left V 1 base short and J 8 bases short, with 17 bases between. From germline, CDR1 is MNHNS and CDR2 SASEGT. This CDR3 has 15 residues.

The gene calls are TRBV21-1 and TRBJ1-1; TRBD1 was called by the table and not checked on the DNA. TRBV21-1 is a documented pseudogene. This CDR3 has 16 residues. The CDR3 DNA sequence: TGTGCCAGCAGCAAAAAGGTCAGGAAGTTGAACACTGAAGCTTTCTTT. Translating it yields CASSKKVRKLNTEAFF.